A single sample is the source of the 24 T cell receptor beta chains below, sequenced in a study of cytomegalovirus exposure and HLA in healthy donors. The PCR employed 60 Vbeta primers together with 13 Jbeta primers. Only in-frame clones appear in the TCRdb table, and some are missing; sequencing was by immunoSEQ multiplex PCR. The table lists roughly 180,000 clones, around 74% of them singletons. The sequencing sample was made of PBMCs. These receptors all come from a male donor in good health and CMV-seronegative.

In DNA, the CDR3 is TGTGCCAGCAATCGACAGGGGCCCTCCTACGAGCAGTACTTC. Its protein product is CASNRQGPSYEQYF. The chain has TRBV28 and TRBJ2-7, with 8 bases lining up with TRBD1. The V segment lost 7 bases and the J segment 0 bases; nucleotides outside the gene matches: 5. Germline CDR1 and CDR2: MDHEN and SYDVKM. CDR3 length: 14 residues.

V usage is TRBV5-1 and J usage is TRBJ2-1; TRBD1 aligns across 8 bases. Germline assignment: CDR1 SGHRS and CDR2 YFSETQ. The CDR3 covers 14 residues. Trimming at V came to 4 bases and at J to 7 bases, leaving 7 bases not matched to a gene. The CDR3 spells CASSLLTGGNEQFF. The CDR3, as DNA: TGCGCCAGCAGCCTGCTCACAGGGGGGAATGAGCAGTTCTTC.

The chain uses TRBV4-3 and TRBJ1-1; tentative D call: TRBD1 (6 bases). The germline V and J ends were trimmed by 1 base and 4 bases, with 16 bases remaining between them. The CDR3 totals 16 residues. In germline, CDR1 is LGHNA, CDR2 YSLEER. CDR3 residues: CASSQANRVGGTEAFF. The CDR3, as DNA: TGCGCCAGCAGCCAAGCCAACAGGGTTGGAGGCACTGAAGCTTTCTTT.

The chain couples TRBV19 to TRBJ2-3; tentative D call: TRBD1 (5 bases). Trimming shortened V by 7 bases and J by 6 bases, and 26 bases separated the two germline ends. Germline-derived CDR1 and CDR2 are LNHDA and SQIVND (reference sequence). The CDR3 is 17 residues long. The CDR3 DNA is TGTGCCAGTAAGCAGGGAATGGCGGAAGGAAGGTACGATACGCAGTATTTT. This sequence encodes CASKQGMAEGRYDTQYF.

This sequence joins TRBV11-2 and TRBJ2-2; D gene ambiguous. The V gene's germline CDR1 is SGHAT and CDR2 FQNNGV. The CDR3 covers 13 residues. V lost 0 bases and J 5 bases, leaving 4 bases between the germline ends. The DNA of the CDR3 is TGTGCCAGCAGCTTAGATCAAACCGGGGAGCTGTTTTTT. It yields the protein CASSLDQTGELFF.

V is TRBV7-9 and J is TRBJ1-6; D is ambiguous. This CDR3 contains 14 residues. Trimming removed 4 bases from V and 9 bases from J, with 13 bases in between. CDR1 SEHNR and CDR2 FQNEAQ come from the germline V gene (reference sequence). Written as DNA, the CDR3 is TGTGCCAGCAGCTCCCCCGGGCGGGGTTCACCCCTCCACTTT. It encodes CASSSPGRGSPLHF. Complete variable domain (other parts from reference TRBV7-9 and TRBJ1-6): DTGVSQNPRHKITKRGQNVTFRCDPISEHNRLYWYRQTLGQGPEFLTYFQNEAQLEKSRLLSDRFSAERPKGSFSTLEIQRTEQGDSAMYLCASSSPGRGSPLHFGNGTRLTVT.

In this sample, this clone turned up a few times. The chain is built from TRBV6-1 and TRBJ1-5; the D gene is possibly TRBD1 (6 bases). Germline V gene sequence: CDR1 MNHNS, CDR2 SASEGT. The CDR3 sequence is 15 residues long. Deletions cut 2 bases from V and 4 bases from J, with 12 bases between. CDR3 loop: CASSEWGQENQPQHF. In nucleotides, the CDR3 is TGTGCCAGCAGTGAATGGGGGCAGGAGAATCAGCCCCAGCATTTT.

The rearrangement joins TRBV11-3 to TRBJ2-4, with D maybe TRBD2 (6 bases). V shed 5 bases and J shed 3 bases, with 17 bases lying between them. Per the germline V gene, CDR1 is SGHNT and CDR2 is YENEEA. The CDR3 loop spans 16 amino acids. CDR3 nucleotides: TGTGCCAGCAGCGGGAGTGGGAGGTGGGTCAAAAACATTCAGTACTTC. It encodes CASSGSGRWVKNIQYF.

This chain connects TRBV5-4 to TRBJ2-1, with D possibly being TRBD1 (5 bases). Germline CDR1 is SGHNT and CDR2 is YYREEE (reference sequence). The V and J ends lost 0 bases and 4 bases respectively, with 8 bases between them. This CDR3 is 14 amino acids long. CDR3: CASSLGPGYNEQFF. The CDR3 DNA sequence: TGTGCCAGCAGCTTGGGTCCAGGGTACAATGAGCAGTTCTTC.

V is TRBV27 and J is TRBJ2-1; TRBD2 agrees at 8 bases. With 2 bases clipped from V and 7 bases from J, the junction kept 7 bases outside the gene matches. The germline gives CDR1 MNHEY, CDR2 SMNVEV (reference sequence). This CDR3 contains 15 residues. For the CDR3, the DNA is TGTGCCAGCAGTTTAGAGGGGACTAGGTATAATGAGCAGTTCTTC. It yields the protein CASSLEGTRYNEQFF.

The V and J genes are TRBV2 and TRBJ2-7; 10 bases map to TRBD1. Per the germline V gene, CDR1 is SNHLY and CDR2 is FYNNEI. The CDR3 has 14 amino acids. V shed 3 bases and J 3 bases; nucleotides not matched to a gene: 2. The chain's CDR3 is CASSDGQGGYEQYF. In DNA form, the CDR3 reads TGTGCCAGCAGTGACGGACAGGGGGGCTACGAGCAGTACTTC.

The chain couples TRBV30 to TRBJ2-3; 12 nucleotides match TRBD2. J gave up 4 bases and V 1 base, and 3 bases lay outside the gene matches. The germline V gene has CDR1 GTSNPN and CDR2 SVGIG (reference sequence). CDR3 size: 15 residues. CDR3: CAWSASGGAADTQYF. CDR3 DNA: TGTGCCTGGAGTGCTAGCGGGGGGGCGGCAGATACGCAGTATTTT. The full variable domain, rest sourced from reference TRBV30 and TRBJ2-3, is SQTIHQWPATLVQPVGSPLSLECTVEGTSNPNLYWYRQAAGRGLQLLFYSVGIGQISSEVPQNLSASRPQDRQFILSSKKLLLSDSGFYLCAWSASGGAADTQYFGPGTRLTVL.

CDR3 sequence (DNA): TGTGCCACCAGCAGAGAACGGGGGGTTCGAGGCTACACCTTC. Residues: CATSRERGVRGYTF. V gene TRBV15 combines with J gene TRBJ1-2; possible D gene TRBD1, 5 bases. CDR3 length: 14 residues. Trimming pared 0 bases from V and 8 bases from J, leaving 13 bases between. Germline V gene data show CDR1 as LNHNV and CDR2 as YYDKDF (reference sequence).

V and J are TRBV5-5 and TRBJ2-1, with D perhaps matching TRBD1 (5 bases). Germline-derived CDR1 and CDR2 are SGHKS and YYEKEE (reference sequence). The V and J ends lost 2 bases and 3 bases respectively, with 12 bases between them. CDR3 length: 15 amino acids. CDR3 coding DNA: TGTGCCAGCAGCTTCAGGACATCGCACTACAATGAGCAGTTCTTC. Translation gives CASSFRTSHYNEQFF.

Only one count was recorded for this clone. V gene TRBV6-6 combines with J gene TRBJ1-1; the match to TRBD1 covers 8 bases. V dropped 7 bases and J dropped 3; count of bases not matched to a gene: 13. Per the germline V gene, CDR1 is MNHNY and CDR2 is SVGAGI (reference sequence). This CDR3 comprises 16 residues. The CDR3 DNA sequence: TGTGCCAGCACCCCAGGACAGGGACGAGGGGACACTGAAGCTTTCTTT. Its protein is CASTPGQGRGDTEAFF.

V is TRBV5-6 and J is TRBJ2-1; possible D gene TRBD2, 5 bases. Germline V CDR1 and CDR2: SGHDT, YYEEEE. The CDR3 runs 14 residues. V was clipped by 3 bases and J by 7 bases, with 14 bases between them. CDR3 loop: CASSWTPGGNEQFF. In DNA form, the CDR3 reads TGTGCCAGCAGCTGGACCCCGGGCGGGAATGAGCAGTTCTTC.

The chain employs TRBV6-5 and TRBJ2-3, with D possibly being TRBD2 (5 bases). The CDR3 is made up of 13 amino acids. The V and J ends lost 7 bases and 3 bases respectively, with 11 bases between them. Germline values: CDR1 MNHEY, CDR2 SVGAGI. Here the CDR3 reads CASTSTGTDTQYF. As DNA, the CDR3 is TGTGCCAGCACTAGTACGGGAACAGATACGCAGTATTTT.

The gene calls are TRBV28 and TRBJ1-1, with a tentative D call TRBD1 (5 bases). CDR3 length equals 13 residues. The V gene's germline CDR1 is MDHEN and CDR2 SYDVKM. V was shortened by 5 bases and J by 1 base, with 8 bases between the two germline ends. As DNA, the CDR3 is TGTGCCAGCAGTAGACAGAGGAACACTGAAGCTTTCTTT. Protein sequence: CASSRQRNTEAFF.

As for this clone: No conserved phenylalanine or tryptophan ends this CDR3, so it is likely a read error. V gene TRBV6-5 combines with J gene TRBJ2-7; TRBD1 agrees at 7 bases. J gave up 2 bases and V 2 bases, and 6 bases lay outside the gene matches. Germline lookup yields CDR1 MNHEY and CDR2 SVGAGI. The CDR3 is 15 amino acids. The CDR3 reads CASSYKGGPPYEQYL. CDR3 bases: TGTGCCAGCAGTTACAAAGGGGGCCCCCCCTACGAGCAGTACCTC.

V gene TRBV19 combines with J gene TRBJ1-1, with D perhaps matching TRBD1 (5 bases). The ends were cut back, 3 bases at V and 1 base at J, with 9 bases in the middle. The CDR3 is 14 residues long. CDR1 and CDR2 (germline): LNHDA, SQIVND (reference sequence). CDR3 coding DNA: TGTGCCAGTAGTATGATGGGGCAGAACACTGAAGCTTTCTTT. It translates to CASSMMGQNTEAFF.

This sequence joins TRBV6-1 and TRBJ2-5; the match to TRBD1 covers 8 bases. Germline lookup yields CDR1 MNHNS and CDR2 SASEGT. The CDR3 has 15 residues. V lost 0 bases and J lost 5; bases outside the gene matches: 5. CDR3 sequence reads: CASSEARQGWETQYF. The CDR3 nucleotides are TGTGCCAGCAGTGAAGCGAGACAGGGGTGGGAGACCCAGTACTTC.

Only a few counts were recorded for this clone. CDR3 residues: CASIAVDEQFF. Written as DNA, the CDR3 is TGTGCCAGCATCGCGGTCGATGAGCAGTTCTTC. This sequence joins TRBV2 and TRBJ2-1; D is unclear. Trimming stripped 7 bases from V and 8 bases from J, with 9 bases between. The CDR3 extends over 11 amino acids. From germline, CDR1 is SNHLY and CDR2 FYNNEI.

CDR3 bases: TGTGCCAGCAGACCGACACTGGGTCAGCCCCAGCATTTT. Protein product: CASRPTLGQPQHF. The chain couples TRBV6-6 to TRBJ1-5, with D hard to call. Germline V gene data show CDR1 as MNHNY and CDR2 as SVGAGI (reference sequence). The CDR3 has 13 amino acids. With 6 bases removed from V and 6 bases from J, the gap between germline ends came to 12 bases.

This rearrangement joins TRBV6-1 to TRBJ1-2; TRBD1 is a possible D gene (5 bases). The V end lost 4 bases, the J end lost 7 bases, and 13 bases lay between the germline ends. This CDR3 comprises 13 residues. Germline V CDR1 and CDR2: MNHNS, SASEGT. In DNA, the CDR3 is TGTGCCAGCAGTGCCCAGGGTTCCTTTGGCTACACCTTC. This gives the protein CASSAQGSFGYTF.